The source of this T cell receptor (beta chain) is a study of response to subunit inactivated influenza vaccine. A single record per CDR3 protein comes from TCRdb applying MiXCR to the RT-PCR reads. The data contain approximately 500,000 distinct CDR3 sequences, around a quarter of them singletons. The CDR3 has 14 residues. With 6 bases clipped from V and 3 bases from J, the junction kept 5 bases outside the gene matches. This clonotype was recorded many times. The data were also submitted as part of a second study, on T cells expressing NK-cell markers. That report adds: cDNA encoding TCR beta was synthesized via 5'RACE template switching incorporating UMIs. Sorted CD3+CD56+NKG2C+, CD3+CD56+NKG2C- and CD3+CD56-NKG2C+ T cells provided the TCR beta repertoires.

This TCR derives from a man in his forties or fifties who received an inactivated influenza vaccine. The V call is TRBV12-3 or TRBV12-4, the J call TRBJ1-5; TRBD1 agrees at 7 bases. Source: CD4+ T cells sorted from PBMCs, taken 12 days after vaccination. Written as DNA, the CDR3 is TGTGCCAGCAGCCAGGGACAGCCCAATCAGCCCCAGCATTTT. Translation gives CASSQGQPNQPQHF.